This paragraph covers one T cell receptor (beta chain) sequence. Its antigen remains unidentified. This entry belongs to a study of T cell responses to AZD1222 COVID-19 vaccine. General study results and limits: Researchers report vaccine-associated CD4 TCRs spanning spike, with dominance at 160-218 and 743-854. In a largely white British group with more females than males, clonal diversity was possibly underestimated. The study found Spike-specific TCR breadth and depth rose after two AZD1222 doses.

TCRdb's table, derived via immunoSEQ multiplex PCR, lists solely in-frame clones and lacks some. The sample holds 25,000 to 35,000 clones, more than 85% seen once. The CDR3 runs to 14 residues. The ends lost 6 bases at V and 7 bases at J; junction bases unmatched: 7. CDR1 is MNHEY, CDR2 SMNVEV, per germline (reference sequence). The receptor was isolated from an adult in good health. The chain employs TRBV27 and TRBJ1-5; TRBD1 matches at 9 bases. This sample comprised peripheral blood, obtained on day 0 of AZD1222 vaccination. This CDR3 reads CASRQTGGWQPQHF. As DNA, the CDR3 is TGTGCCAGCAGGCAGACAGGGGGGTGGCAGCCCCAGCATTTT.